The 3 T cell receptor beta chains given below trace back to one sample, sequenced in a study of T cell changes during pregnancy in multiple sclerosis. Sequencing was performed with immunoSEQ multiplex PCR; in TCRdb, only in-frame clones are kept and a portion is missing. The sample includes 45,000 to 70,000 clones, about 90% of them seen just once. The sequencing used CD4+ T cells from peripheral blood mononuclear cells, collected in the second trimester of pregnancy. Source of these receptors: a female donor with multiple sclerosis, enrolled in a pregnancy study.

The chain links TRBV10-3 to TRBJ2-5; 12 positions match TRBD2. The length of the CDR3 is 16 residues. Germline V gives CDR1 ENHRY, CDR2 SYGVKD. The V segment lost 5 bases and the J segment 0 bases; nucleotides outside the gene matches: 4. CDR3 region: CAISSSSGRDQETQYF. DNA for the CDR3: TGTGCCATCAGTTCGTCTAGCGGGAGGGACCAAGAGACCCAGTACTTC.

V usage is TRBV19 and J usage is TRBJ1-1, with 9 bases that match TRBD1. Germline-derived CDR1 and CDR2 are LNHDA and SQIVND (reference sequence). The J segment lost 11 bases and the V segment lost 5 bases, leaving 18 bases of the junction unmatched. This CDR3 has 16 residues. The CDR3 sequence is CASSLGQGLRSEEAFF. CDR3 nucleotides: TGTGCCAGTAGTCTCGGACAGGGGCTCCGATCTGAGGAGGCTTTCTTT.

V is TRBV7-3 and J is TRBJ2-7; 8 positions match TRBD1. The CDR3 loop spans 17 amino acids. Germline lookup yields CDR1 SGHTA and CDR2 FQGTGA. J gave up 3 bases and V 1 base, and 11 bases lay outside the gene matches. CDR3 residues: CASSLRGPGQDHYEQYF. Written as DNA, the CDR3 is TGTGCCAGCAGCTTAAGGGGGCCGGGACAGGACCACTACGAGCAGTACTTC.